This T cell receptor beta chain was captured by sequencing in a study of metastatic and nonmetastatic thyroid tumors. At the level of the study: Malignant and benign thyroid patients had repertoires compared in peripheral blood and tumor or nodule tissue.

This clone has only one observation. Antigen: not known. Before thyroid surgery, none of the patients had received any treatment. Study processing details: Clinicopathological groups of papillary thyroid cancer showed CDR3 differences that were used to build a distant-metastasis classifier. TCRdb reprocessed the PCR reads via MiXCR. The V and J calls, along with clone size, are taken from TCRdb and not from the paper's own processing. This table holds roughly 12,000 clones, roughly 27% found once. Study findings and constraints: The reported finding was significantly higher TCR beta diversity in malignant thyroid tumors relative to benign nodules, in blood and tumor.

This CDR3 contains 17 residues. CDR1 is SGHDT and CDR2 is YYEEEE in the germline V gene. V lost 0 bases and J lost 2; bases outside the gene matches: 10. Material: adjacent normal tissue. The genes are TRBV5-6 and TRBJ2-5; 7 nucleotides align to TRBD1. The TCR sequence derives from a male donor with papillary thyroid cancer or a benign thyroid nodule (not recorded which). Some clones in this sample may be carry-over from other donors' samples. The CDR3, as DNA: TGTGCCAGCAGCTTGGGAGGGGGCCAACACCTTCAAGAGACCCAGTACTTC. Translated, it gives CASSLGGGQHLQETQYF.